The TCR beta chain under discussion was sequenced for a study of metastatic and nonmetastatic thyroid tumors. The wider study: A comparison of repertoires was made across blood and tumor or nodule tissue from malignant and benign thyroid patients.

In regard to this clone: Its antigen is currently unknown. A much bigger clone sits one base away, suggesting this may be a read error.

Patients had received no treatment of any kind before thyroid surgery. Per the germline V gene, CDR1 is DFQATT and CDR2 is SNEGSKA (reference sequence). Trimming stripped 6 bases from V and 1 base from J, with 11 bases between. There are 13 residues in the CDR3. Per the original methods: Across clinicopathological groups, CDR3 differences served as the basis for building a distant-metastasis classifier for papillary thyroid cancer. MiXCR re-clonotyped the PCR reads for TCRdb. TCRdb's processing, not the study's, gives the V and J calls here. The top ten hold around 13% of the sample, which has roughly 72,000 clones, roughly 18% seen once. Findings and caveats of the study: Patients with malignant thyroid tumors reportedly had significantly higher TCR beta diversity than those with benign nodules, in blood and tumor.

The specimen sequenced was blood. The TCR sequence derives from a female donor with papillary thyroid cancer or a benign thyroid nodule (not recorded which). Some clones in this sample may be carry-over from other donors' samples. The rearrangement links TRBV20-1 to TRBJ2-3; a weak D match, TRBD1 (6 bases). CDR3 amino acids: CSAWTVGTDTQYF. The CDR3 coding sequence is TGCAGTGCCTGGACAGTCGGCACAGATACGCAGTATTTT.